Shown below are 7 T cell receptor beta chains from a single sample sequenced in a study of vaccination effects on CD4 cells after COVID-19. With 9 to 11 days of culture completed, CD4+ T cells were isolated. The person had a PCR-confirmed SARS-CoV-2 infection during March to December 2020. Every participant took two doses of the BNT162b2 or mRNA-1273 vaccine. Their antigens are not known. Generated by immunoSEQ multiplex PCR, the TCRdb table keeps only in-frame clones and is missing some. The data contain about 46,000 clones, around 74% of them singletons. The sample consisted of CD4+ T cells from PBMCs cultured without peptide, taken after COVID-19 vaccination. All receptors come from a human donor who had a prior SARS-CoV-2 infection.

This chain connects TRBV6-6 to TRBJ2-7, with TRBD2 matching 7 bases. The CDR3 length is 13 residues. Germline V gene sequence: CDR1 MNHNY, CDR2 SVGAGI (reference sequence). V lost 10 bases and J lost 3; bases outside the gene matches: 9. The DNA of the CDR3 is TGTGCCATCCCTGAGCGGGGCCGCTACGAGCAGTACTTC. It specifies CAIPERGRYEQYF.

This clone was recorded only once. V is TRBV20-1 and J is TRBJ2-1, with 7 bases identical to TRBD2. CDR3 length: 11 residues. Germline CDR1 DFQATT, CDR2 SNEGSKA (reference sequence). The CDR3 region is CRVAGYNEQFF. CDR3 DNA sequence: TGCAGAGTAGCGGGCTACAATGAGCAGTTCTTC.

This clone was counted between two and nine times. This CDR3 is CASRFREGEGYTF. In DNA, the CDR3 is TGTGCCAGCAGATTCAGGGAGGGCGAAGGCTACACCTTC. V gene TRBV6-5 combines with J gene TRBJ1-2; D perhaps matches TRBD1 (5 bases). Germline loops: CDR1 MNHEY, CDR2 SVGAGI. This CDR3 has 13 residues. Trimming pared 6 bases from V and 8 bases from J, leaving 16 bases between.

The chain uses TRBV5-1 and TRBJ2-5, with 7 bases lining up with TRBD1. V lost 5 bases, J lost 2 bases, and 9 bases stayed unmatched. The germline CDR1 and CDR2 sequences are SGHRS and YFSETQ. This CDR3 comprises 15 residues. The CDR3 nucleotides are TGCGCCAGCAGTTTACAGGGGTCGACGCAAGAGACCCAGTACTTC. This gives the protein CASSLQGSTQETQYF.

This chain links TRBV18 with TRBJ2-1; 8 bases are shared with TRBD2. V shed 2 bases and J 4 bases; nucleotides not matched to a gene: 1. Germline CDR1 reads KGHSH; CDR2 reads LQKENI. The CDR3 length is 14 residues. The CDR3 bases are TGTGCCAGCTCACCATCGGGGGGGTACAATGAGCAGTTCTTC. Protein sequence: CASSPSGGYNEQFF.

V and J are TRBV29-1 and TRBJ2-1; 7 positions match TRBD2. V shed 8 bases and J 2 bases; nucleotides not matched to a gene: 9. CDR3 length: 14 residues. Germline values: CDR1 SQVTM, CDR2 ANQGSEA. The DNA for the CDR3 is TGCAGCACCCACGTGGGGGGGACCTACAATGAGCAGTTCTTC. The encoded protein is CSTHVGGTYNEQFF.

The chain carries TRBV29-1 and TRBJ2-5; 9 bases line up with TRBD1. Germline CDR1 reads SQVTM; CDR2 reads ANQGSEA. V lost 6 bases to trimming and J lost 3 bases; unmatched junction nucleotides: 11. The CDR3 is made up of 15 amino acids. CDR3 coding DNA: TGCAGCGTAACCCGAGGGACAGGGAGAGAAGAGACCCAGTACTTC. Translation gives CSVTRGTGREETQYF.